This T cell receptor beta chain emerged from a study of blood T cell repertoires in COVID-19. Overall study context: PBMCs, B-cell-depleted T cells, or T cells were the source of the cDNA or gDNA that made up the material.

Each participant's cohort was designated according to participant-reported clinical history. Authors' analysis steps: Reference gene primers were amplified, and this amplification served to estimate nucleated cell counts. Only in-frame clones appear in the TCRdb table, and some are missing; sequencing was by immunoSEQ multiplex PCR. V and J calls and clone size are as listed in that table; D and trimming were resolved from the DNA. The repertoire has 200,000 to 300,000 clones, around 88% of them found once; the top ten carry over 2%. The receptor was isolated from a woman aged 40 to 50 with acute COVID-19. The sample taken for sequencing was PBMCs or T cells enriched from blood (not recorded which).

The CDR3 bases are TGTGCCAGCAGTGGGACAGAGGCCCAGCATTTT. Translation: CASSGTEAQHF. The chain employs TRBV2 and TRBJ1-5; weak D call: TRBD1 (6 bases). The V gene lost 4 bases and the J gene lost 11 bases, with 9 bases spanning the gap. Germline V lookup: CDR1 SNHLY, CDR2 FYNNEI. This CDR3 is built from 11 residues.